Listed here are 3 T cell receptor beta chains from one sample, sequenced in a study of shared clonotypes between healthy human individuals. Repertoires were generated with immunoSEQ multiplex PCR, while TCRdb's copy carries only in-frame clones and drops some. In the table there are more than 500,000 clones, more than 95% of which are singletons. The sequencing sample was made of naive CD4+ T cells sorted from blood. The sample's subset: CD45RA+ positively selected. These receptor sequences come from a woman aged 25 to 39 in good health.

This chain joins TRBV6-5 and TRBJ1-6; possible D gene TRBD1, 5 bases. The CDR3 is 15 residues long. The V gene lost 2 bases and the J gene lost 4 bases, with 9 bases spanning the gap. Germline V gene lookup returns CDR1 MNHEY and CDR2 SVGAGI. The CDR3 DNA follows: TGTGCCAGCAGTTACCGACAGAAATATAATTCACCCCTCCACTTT. Amino acid sequence: CASSYRQKYNSPLHF.

This sequence joins TRBV5-1 and TRBJ2-7; 11 bases fit TRBD2. Germline loops: CDR1 SGHRS, CDR2 YFSETQ. V trimming: 5 bases; J trimming: 1 base; junction bases outside the gene matches: 11. The CDR3 is made up of 17 amino acids. CDR3 amino acids: CASSRSTSGSQSYEQYF. CDR3 DNA: TGCGCCAGCAGTCGCTCTACTAGCGGGAGTCAGTCCTACGAGCAGTACTTC. Full variable domain (outside the CDR3, taken from reference TRBV5-1 and TRBJ2-7): KAGVTQTPRYLIKTRGQQVTLSCSPISGHRSVSWYQQTPGQGLQFLFEYFSETQRNKGNFPGRFSGRQFSNSRSEMNVSTLELGDSALYLCASSRSTSGSQSYEQYFGPGTRLTVT.

The chain is built from TRBV10-3 and TRBJ2-7; D is undetermined. The CDR3 loop spans 12 amino acids. Germline V gene sequence: CDR1 ENHRY, CDR2 SYGVKD. V gave up 8 bases and J gave up 5 bases, with 13 bases separating them. The CDR3: CAISWTEHEQYF. The DNA for the CDR3 is TGTGCCATCTCCTGGACGGAACACGAGCAGTACTTC.